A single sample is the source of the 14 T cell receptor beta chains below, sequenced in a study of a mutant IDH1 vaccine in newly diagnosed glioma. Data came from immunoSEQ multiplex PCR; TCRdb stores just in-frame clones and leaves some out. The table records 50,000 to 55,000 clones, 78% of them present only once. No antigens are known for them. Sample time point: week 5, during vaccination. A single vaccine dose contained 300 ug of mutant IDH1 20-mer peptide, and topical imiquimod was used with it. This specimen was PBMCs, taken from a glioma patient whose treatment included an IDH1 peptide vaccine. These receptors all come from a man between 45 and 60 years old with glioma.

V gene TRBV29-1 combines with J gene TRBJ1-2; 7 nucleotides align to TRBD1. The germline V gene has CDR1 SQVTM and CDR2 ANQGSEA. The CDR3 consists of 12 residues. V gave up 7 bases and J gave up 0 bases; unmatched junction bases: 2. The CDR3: CSGQGANYGYTF. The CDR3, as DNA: TGCAGCGGACAGGGCGCTAACTATGGCTACACCTTC.

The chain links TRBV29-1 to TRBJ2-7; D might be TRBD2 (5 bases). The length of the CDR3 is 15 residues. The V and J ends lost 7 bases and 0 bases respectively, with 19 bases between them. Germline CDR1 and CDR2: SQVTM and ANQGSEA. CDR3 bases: TGCAGCGGCACTTTCCGAGGTAGCGACTCCTACGAGCAGTACTTC. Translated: CSGTFRGSDSYEQYF.

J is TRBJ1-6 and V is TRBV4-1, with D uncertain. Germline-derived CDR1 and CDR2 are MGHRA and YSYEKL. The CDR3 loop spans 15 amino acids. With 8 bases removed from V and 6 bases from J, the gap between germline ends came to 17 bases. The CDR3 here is CASQLDPGVNSPLHF. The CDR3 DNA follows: TGCGCCAGCCAGCTAGATCCCGGGGTTAATTCACCCCTCCACTTT.

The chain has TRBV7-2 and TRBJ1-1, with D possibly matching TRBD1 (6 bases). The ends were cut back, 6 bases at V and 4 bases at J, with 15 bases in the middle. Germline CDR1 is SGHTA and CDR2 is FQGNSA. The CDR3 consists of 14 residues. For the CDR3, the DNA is TGTGCCAGCAGAGACGGACAGCCGGGCACTGAAGCTTTCTTT. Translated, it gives CASRDGQPGTEAFF.

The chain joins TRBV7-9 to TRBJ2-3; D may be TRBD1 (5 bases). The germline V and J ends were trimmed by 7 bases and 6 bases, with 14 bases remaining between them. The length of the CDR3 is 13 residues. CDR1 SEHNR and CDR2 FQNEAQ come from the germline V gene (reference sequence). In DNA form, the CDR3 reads TGTGCCAGCACCCCTAGTGGGGCGGATACGCAGTATTTT. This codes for CASTPSGADTQYF.

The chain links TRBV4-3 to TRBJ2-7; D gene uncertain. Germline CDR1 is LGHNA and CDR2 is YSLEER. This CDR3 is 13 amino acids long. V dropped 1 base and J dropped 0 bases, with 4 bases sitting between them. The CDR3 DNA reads TGCGCCAGCAGCCAAGGTATCTCCTACGAGCAGTACTTC. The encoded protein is CASSQGISYEQYF.

The CDR3 sequence: CASSTTTQKYGYTF. The CDR3 DNA reads as TGTGCCAGCAGTACAACGACGCAAAAATATGGCTACACCTTC. The chain links TRBV28 to TRBJ1-2; D is undetermined. V lost 5 bases to trimming and J lost 5 bases, with 15 bases between them. CDR3 length: 14 amino acids. Germline V gene data show CDR1 as MDHEN and CDR2 as SYDVKM.

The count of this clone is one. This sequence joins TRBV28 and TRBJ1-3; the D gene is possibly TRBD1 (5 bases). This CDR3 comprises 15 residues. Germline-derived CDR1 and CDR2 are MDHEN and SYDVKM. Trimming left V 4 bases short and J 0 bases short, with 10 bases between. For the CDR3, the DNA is TGTGCCAGCAGTTCGGGGGGAAACTCTGGAAACACCATATATTTT. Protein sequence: CASSSGGNSGNTIYF.

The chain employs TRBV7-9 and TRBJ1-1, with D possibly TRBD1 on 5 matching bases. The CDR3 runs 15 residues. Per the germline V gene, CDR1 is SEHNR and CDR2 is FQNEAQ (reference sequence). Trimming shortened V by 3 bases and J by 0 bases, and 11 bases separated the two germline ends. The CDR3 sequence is CASSFQGTLNTEAFF. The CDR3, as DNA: TGTGCCAGCAGCTTCCAGGGTACCCTGAACACTGAAGCTTTCTTT.

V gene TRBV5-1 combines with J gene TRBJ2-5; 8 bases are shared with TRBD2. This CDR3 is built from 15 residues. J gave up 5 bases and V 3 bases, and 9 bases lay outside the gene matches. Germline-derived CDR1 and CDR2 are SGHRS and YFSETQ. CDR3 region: CASSSTGTRRETQYF. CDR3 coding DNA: TGCGCCAGCAGCTCCACCGGGACTAGAAGGGAGACCCAGTACTTC.

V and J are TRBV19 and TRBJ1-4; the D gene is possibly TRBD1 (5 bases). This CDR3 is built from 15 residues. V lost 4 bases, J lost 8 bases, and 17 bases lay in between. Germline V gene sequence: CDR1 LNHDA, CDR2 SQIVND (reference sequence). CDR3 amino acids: CASSTTAGGGEKLFF. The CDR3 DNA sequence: TGTGCCAGTAGTACGACAGCAGGAGGTGGGGAAAAACTGTTTTTT.

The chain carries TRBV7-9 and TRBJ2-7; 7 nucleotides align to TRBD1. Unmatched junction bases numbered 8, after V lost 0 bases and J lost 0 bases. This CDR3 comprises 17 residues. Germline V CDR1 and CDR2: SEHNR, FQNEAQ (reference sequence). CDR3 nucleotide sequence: TGTGCCAGCAGCTTAGCTTGGGACAGAGGCCGCTCCTACGAGCAGTACTTC. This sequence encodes CASSLAWDRGRSYEQYF.

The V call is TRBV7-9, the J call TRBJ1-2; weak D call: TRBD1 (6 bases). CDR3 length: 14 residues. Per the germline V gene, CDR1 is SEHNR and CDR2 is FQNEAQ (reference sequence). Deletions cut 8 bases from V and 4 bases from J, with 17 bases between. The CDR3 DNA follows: TGTGCCAGCGGGAACGTACAGGGAGCCTATGGCTACACCTTC. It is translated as CASGNVQGAYGYTF.

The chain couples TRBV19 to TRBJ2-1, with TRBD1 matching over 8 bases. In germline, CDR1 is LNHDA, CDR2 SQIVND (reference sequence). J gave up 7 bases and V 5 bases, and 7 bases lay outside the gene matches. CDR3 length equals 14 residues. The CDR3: CASSPDRAKNEQFF. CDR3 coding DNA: TGTGCCAGTAGTCCGGACAGGGCTAAGAATGAGCAGTTCTTC.